This T cell receptor (beta chain) is drawn from a study of long-term antiretroviral therapy in people with HIV. Study-level results: Pre-ART clonal expansion yielded clones that dominated the repertoire at all time points.

Survey level was the resolution at which the v3.0 immunoSEQ assay ran. Some clones are missing from TCRdb's copy, which holds only in-frame ones; the method was immunoSEQ multiplex PCR. Here the sample spans tens of thousands of clones, 70% to 90% being singletons. In each sample, roughly 0.9-10 million cryopreserved PBMC were present before DNA extraction. This CDR3 is 18 amino acids long. From germline, CDR1 is KGHSH and CDR2 LQKENI. V lost 3 bases, J lost 0 bases, and 19 bases lay in between. In regard to this clone: Its antigen is as yet unknown.

The TCR sequence derives from a woman under 30 with HIV. This chain uses TRBV18 with TRBJ2-3; the D gene is possibly TRBD1 (6 bases). Sequencing was performed on unsorted PBMCs, taken just before starting antiretroviral therapy. This chain's CDR3 is CASSPQKRKDRSTDTQYF. The CDR3 coding sequence is TGTGCCAGCTCACCGCAAAAGAGGAAGGACAGAAGCACAGATACGCAGTATTTT.